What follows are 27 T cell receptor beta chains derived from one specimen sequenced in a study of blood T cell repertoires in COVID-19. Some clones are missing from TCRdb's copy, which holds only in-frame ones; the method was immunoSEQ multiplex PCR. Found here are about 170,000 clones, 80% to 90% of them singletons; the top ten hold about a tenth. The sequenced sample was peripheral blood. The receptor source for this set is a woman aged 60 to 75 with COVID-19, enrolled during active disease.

CDR3 DNA: TGTGCCAGCAGCCCAGGGACAGGGGACAGCACAGATACGCAGTATTTT. Translated, it gives CASSPGTGDSTDTQYF. This chain joins TRBV5-7 and TRBJ2-3; 10 bases are a match to TRBD1. TRBV5-7 is known as an ORF, though its function is uncertain. J was trimmed by 0 bases and V by 4 bases; bases with no gene match: 5. The CDR3 consists of 16 residues.

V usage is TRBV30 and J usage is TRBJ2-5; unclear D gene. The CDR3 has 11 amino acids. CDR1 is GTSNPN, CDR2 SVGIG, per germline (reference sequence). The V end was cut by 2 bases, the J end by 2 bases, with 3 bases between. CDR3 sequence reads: CAWSRQETQYF. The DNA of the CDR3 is TGTGCCTGGAGTCGTCAAGAGACCCAGTACTTC. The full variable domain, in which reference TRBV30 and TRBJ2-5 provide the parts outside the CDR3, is SQTIHQWPATLVQPVGSPLSLECTVEGTSNPNLYWYRQAAGRGLQLLFYSVGIGQISSEVPQNLSASRPQDRQFILSSKKLLLSDSGFYLCAWSRQETQYFGPGTRLLVL.

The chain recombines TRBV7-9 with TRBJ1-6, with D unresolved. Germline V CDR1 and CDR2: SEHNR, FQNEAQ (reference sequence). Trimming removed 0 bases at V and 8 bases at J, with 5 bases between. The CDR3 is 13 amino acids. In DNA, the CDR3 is TGTGCCAGCAGCTTAGCGGCGGATTCACCCCTCCACTTT. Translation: CASSLAADSPLHF.

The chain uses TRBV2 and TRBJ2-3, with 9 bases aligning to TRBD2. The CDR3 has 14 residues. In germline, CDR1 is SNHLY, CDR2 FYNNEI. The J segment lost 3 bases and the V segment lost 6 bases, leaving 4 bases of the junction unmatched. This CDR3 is CASRYSGSTDTQYF. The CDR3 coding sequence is TGTGCCAGCAGATATAGCGGGAGTACAGATACGCAGTATTTT. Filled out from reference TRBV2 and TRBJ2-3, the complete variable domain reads EPEVTQTPSHQVTQMGQEVILRCVPISNHLYFYWYRQILGQKVEFLVSFYNNEISEKSEIFDDQFSVERPDGSNFTLKIRSTKLEDSAMYFCASRYSGSTDTQYFGPGTRLTVL.

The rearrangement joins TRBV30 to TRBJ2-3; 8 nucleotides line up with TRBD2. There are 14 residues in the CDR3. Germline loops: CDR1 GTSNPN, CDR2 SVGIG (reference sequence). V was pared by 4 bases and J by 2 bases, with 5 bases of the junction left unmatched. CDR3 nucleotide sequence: TGTGCCTGGAAGGTAGCGGGAAACACAGATACGCAGTATTTT. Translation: CAWKVAGNTDTQYF.

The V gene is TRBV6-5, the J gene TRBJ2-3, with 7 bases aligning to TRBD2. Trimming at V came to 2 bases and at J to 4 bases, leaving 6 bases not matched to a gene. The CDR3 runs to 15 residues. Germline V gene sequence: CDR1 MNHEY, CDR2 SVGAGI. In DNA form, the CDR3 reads TGTGCCAGCAGTTACGATGGGACTATGCCAGATACGCAGTATTTT. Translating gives CASSYDGTMPDTQYF.

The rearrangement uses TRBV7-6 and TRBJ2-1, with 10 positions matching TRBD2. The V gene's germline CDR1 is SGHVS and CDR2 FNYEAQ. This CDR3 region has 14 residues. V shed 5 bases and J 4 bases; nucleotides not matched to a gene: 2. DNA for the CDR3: TGTGCCAGCAGCCCTAGCGGGGGATACAATGAGCAGTTCTTC. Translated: CASSPSGGYNEQFF.

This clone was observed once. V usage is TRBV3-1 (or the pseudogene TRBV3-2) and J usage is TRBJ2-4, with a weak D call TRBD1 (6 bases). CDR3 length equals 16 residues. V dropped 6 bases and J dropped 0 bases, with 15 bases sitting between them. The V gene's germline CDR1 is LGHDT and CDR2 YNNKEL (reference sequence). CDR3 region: CASSDQGLLAKNIQYF. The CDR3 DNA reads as TGTGCCAGCAGTGATCAGGGGCTGCTAGCCAAAAACATTCAGTACTTC.

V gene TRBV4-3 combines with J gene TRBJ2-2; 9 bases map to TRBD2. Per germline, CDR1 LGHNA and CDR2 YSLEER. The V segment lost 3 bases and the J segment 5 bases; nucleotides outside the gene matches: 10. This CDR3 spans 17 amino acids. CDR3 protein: CASSQTGSGRRTGELFF. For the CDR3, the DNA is TGCGCCAGCAGCCAGACCGGTAGCGGGAGAAGGACCGGGGAGCTGTTTTTT.

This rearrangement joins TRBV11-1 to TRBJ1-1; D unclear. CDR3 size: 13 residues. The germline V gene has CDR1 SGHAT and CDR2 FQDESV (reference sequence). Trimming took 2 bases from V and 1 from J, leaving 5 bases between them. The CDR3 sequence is CASSLFRNTEAFF. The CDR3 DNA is TGTGCCAGCAGCTTATTCCGGAACACTGAAGCTTTCTTT.

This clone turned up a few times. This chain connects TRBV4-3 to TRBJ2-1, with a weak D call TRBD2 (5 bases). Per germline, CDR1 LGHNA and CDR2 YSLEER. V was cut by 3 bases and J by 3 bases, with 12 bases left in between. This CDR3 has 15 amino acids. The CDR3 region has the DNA TGCGCCAGCAGCCACCTCACCGCGGGCTACAATGAGCAGTTCTTC. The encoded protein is CASSHLTAGYNEQFF.

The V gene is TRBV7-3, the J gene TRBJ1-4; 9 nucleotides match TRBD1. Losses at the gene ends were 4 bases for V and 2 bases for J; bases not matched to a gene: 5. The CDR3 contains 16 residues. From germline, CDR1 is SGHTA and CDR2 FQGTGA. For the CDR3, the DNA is TGTGCCAGCAGCTCCGGACAGGGGTTGACTAATGAAAAACTGTTTTTT. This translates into CASSSGQGLTNEKLFF. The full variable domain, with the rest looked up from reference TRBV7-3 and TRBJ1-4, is GAGVSQTPSNKVTEKGKYVELRCDPISGHTALYWYRQSLGQGPEFLIYFQGTGAADDSGLPNDRFFAVRPEGSVSTLKIQRTERGDSAVYLCASSSGQGLTNEKLFFGSGTQLSVL.

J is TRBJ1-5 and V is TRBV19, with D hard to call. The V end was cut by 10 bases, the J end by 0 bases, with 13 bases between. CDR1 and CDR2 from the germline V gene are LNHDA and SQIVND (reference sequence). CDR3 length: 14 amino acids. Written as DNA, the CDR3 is TGTGCCACCGTGGCCGGGAATAGCAATCAGCCCCAGCATTTT. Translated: CATVAGNSNQPQHF.

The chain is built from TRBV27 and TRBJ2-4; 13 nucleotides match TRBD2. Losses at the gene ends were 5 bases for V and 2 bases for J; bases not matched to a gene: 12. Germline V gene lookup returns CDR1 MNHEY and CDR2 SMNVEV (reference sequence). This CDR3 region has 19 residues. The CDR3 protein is CASSPHGLAGEITKNIQYF. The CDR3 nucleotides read TGTGCCAGCAGTCCTCACGGACTAGCGGGAGAGATCACCAAAAACATTCAGTACTTC.

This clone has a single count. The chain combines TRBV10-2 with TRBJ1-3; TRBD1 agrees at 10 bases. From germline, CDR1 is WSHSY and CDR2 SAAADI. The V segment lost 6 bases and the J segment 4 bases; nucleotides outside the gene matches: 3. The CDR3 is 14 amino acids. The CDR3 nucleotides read TGCGCCAGCAGGCCGGGACAGGGGGGAAACACCATATATTTT. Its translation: CASRPGQGGNTIYF.

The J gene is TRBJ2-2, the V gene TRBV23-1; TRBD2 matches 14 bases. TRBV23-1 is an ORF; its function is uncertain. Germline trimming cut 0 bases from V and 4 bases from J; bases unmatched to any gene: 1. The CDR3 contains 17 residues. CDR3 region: CASSQSGLAGATGELFF. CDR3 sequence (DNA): TGCGCCAGCAGTCAATCGGGACTAGCGGGAGCCACCGGGGAGCTGTTTTTT.

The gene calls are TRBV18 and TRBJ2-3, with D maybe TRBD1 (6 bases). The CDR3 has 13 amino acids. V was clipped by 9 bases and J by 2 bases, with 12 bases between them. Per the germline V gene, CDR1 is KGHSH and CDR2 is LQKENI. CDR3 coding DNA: TGTGCCAGTCGGCAGGGGAACACAGATACGCAGTATTTT. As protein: CASRQGNTDTQYF.

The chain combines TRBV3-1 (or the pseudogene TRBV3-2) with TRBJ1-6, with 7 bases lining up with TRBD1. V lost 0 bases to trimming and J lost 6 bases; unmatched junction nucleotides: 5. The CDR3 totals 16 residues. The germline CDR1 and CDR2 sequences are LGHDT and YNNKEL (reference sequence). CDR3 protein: CASSQETGLLNSPLHF. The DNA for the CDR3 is TGTGCCAGCAGCCAAGAGACAGGGCTGCTTAATTCACCCCTCCACTTT.

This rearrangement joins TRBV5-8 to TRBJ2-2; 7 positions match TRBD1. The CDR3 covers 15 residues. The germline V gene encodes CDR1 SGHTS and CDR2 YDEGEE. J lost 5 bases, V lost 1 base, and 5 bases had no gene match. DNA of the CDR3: TGTGCCAGCAGCTTGAGGAGACAGGGAACCGGGGAGCTGTTTTTT. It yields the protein CASSLRRQGTGELFF.

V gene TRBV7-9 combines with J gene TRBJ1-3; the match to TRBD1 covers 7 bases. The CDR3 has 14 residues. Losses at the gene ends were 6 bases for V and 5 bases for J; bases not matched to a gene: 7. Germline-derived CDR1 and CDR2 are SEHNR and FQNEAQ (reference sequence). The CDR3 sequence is CASREQGGRNTIYF. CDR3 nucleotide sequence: TGTGCCAGCAGAGAGCAGGGGGGCAGAAACACCATATATTTT.

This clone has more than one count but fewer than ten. The CDR3 loop reads CATSDGPWAGDEQYF. CDR3 bases: TGTGCCACCAGTGATGGGCCGTGGGCCGGGGACGAGCAGTACTTC. The rearrangement links TRBV24-1 to TRBJ2-7; D perhaps matches TRBD2 (5 bases). V was shortened by 3 bases and J by 5 bases, with 16 bases between the two germline ends. Germline values: CDR1 KGHDR, CDR2 SFDVKD. The CDR3 runs 15 residues.

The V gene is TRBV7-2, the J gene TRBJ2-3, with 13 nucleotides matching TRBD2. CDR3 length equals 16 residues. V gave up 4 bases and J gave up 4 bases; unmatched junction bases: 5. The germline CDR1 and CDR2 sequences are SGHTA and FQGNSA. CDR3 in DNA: TGTGCCAGCAGCTCACGGACTAGCGGGAGCTCAGATACGCAGTATTTT. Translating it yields CASSSRTSGSSDTQYF.

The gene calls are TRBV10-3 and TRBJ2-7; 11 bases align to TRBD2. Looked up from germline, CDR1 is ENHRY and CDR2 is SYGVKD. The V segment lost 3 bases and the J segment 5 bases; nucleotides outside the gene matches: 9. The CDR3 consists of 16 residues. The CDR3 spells CAISDTSGRKGDEQYF. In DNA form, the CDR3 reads TGTGCCATCAGTGACACTAGCGGGAGAAAAGGAGACGAGCAGTACTTC.

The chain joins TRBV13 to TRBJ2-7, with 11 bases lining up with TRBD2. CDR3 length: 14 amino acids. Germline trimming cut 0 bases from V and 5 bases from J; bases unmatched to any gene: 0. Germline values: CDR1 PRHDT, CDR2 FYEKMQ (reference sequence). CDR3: CASSLGGLADEQYF. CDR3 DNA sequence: TGTGCCAGCAGCTTAGGGGGACTAGCGGACGAGCAGTACTTC. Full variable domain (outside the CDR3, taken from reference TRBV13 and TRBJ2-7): AAGVIQSPRHLIKEKRETATLKCYPIPRHDTVYWYQQGPGQDPQFLISFYEKMQSDKGSIPDRFSAQQFSDYHSELNMSSLELGDSALYFCASSLGGLADEQYFGPGTRLTVT.

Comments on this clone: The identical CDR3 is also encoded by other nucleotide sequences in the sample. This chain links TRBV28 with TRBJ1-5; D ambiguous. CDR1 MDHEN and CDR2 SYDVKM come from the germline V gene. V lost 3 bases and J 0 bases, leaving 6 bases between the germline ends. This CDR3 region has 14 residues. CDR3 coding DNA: TGTGCCAGCAGTTTGGCGGGTAGCAATCAGCCCCAGCATTTT. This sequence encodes CASSLAGSNQPQHF.

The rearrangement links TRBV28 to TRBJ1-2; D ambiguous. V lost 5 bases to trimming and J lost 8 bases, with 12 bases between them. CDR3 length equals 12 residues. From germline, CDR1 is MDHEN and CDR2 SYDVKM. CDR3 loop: CASSRSSLGYTF. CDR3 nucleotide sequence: TGTGCCAGCAGTAGATCGTCGCTAGGCTACACCTTC.

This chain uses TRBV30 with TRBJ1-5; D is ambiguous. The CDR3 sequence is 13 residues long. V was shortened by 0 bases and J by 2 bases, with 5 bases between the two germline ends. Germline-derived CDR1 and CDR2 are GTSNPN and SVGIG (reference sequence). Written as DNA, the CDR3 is TGTGCCTGGAGTGTAGGAGGCAATCAGCCCCAGCATTTT. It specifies CAWSVGGNQPQHF.